The rows below give T cell receptor beta chains drawn from one sample of a study of cytomegalovirus exposure and HLA in healthy donors. Profiling relied on immunoSEQ multiplex PCR, and the TCRdb table lists in-frame clones only, not all of them. The sample has 150,000 or so clones; roughly 89% are singletons. What was sequenced was PBMCs. The source is a woman younger than 35 in good health and CMV-seronegative. Both conserved end residues are part of each CDR3. D genes are given only for firm matches. Size values are once, few and many counts, or a class for expanded clones, and some rows have none.

j_call,d_call,v_call,clone_size,cdr3_aa,cdr3_nt
TRBJ1-4,.,TRBV6-5,.,CASRASRGEKLFF,TGTGCCAGCAGGGCTTCCCGCGGGGAAAAACTGTTTTTT
TRBJ1-1,.,TRBV19,few,CASSITGTIHTEAFF,TGTGCCAGTAGTATAACAGGGACTATTCACACTGAAGCTTTCTTT
TRBJ1-2,TRBD1,TRBV10-3,.,CAISEGDRLYGYTF,TGTGCCATCAGTGAAGGGGACAGGCTCTATGGCTACACCTTC
TRBJ2-1,.,TRBV15,.,CATSRDLDSGPYNEQFF,TGTGCCACCAGCAGAGATCTCGATAGCGGACCCTACAATGAGCAGTTCTTC
TRBJ1-6,.,TRBV19,.,CASSTLTGRSPLHF,TGTGCCAGTAGTACACTGACAGGCCGGTCACCCCTCCACTTT
TRBJ1-5,.,TRBV7-9,.,CASSSVPGNRQPQHF,TGTGCCAGCAGTTCGGTACCGGGAAACCGACAGCCCCAGCATTTT
TRBJ1-1,TRBD1,TRBV6-6,.,CASSYSRTGVGTEAFF,TGTGCCAGCAGTTACTCGAGGACAGGGGTCGGCACTGAAGCTTTCTTT
TRBJ1-1,.,TRBV19,.,CASSLTRNTEAFF,TGTGCCAGTAGCCTCACTAGGAACACTGAAGCTTTCTTT
TRBJ1-1,TRBD1,TRBV5-6,.,CASSWGQGIFRAFF,TGTGCCAGCAGCTGGGGACAGGGTATATTCAGGGCTTTCTTT
TRBJ1-1,.,TRBV18,.,CASSPPSKNTEAFF,TGTGCCAGCTCACCACCGAGCAAAAACACTGAAGCTTTCTTT
TRBJ1-2,TRBD1,TRBV7-9,few,CAITGDYGYTF,TGTGCCATCACAGGGGACTATGGCTACACCTTC
TRBJ2-7,.,TRBV19,.,CASSNWQDSYEQYF,TGTGCCAGTAGTAACTGGCAGGACTCCTACGAGCAGTACTTC
TRBJ2-7,.,TRBV6-1,.,CASSVQGYFPNEQYF,TGTGCCAGCAGTGTACAGGGCTATTTCCCTAACGAGCAGTACTTC
TRBJ1-5,.,TRBV6-4,.,CASSDVLRLGGYSNQPQHF,TGTGCCAGCAGTGACGTTCTCCGATTGGGGGGGTATAGCAATCAGCCCCAGCATTTT
TRBJ2-7,.,TRBV6-5,.,CASSTGDEQYF,TGTGCCAGCAGTACAGGTGACGAGCAGTACTTC
TRBJ1-1,.,TRBV27,.,CASSFARTHEAFF,TGTGCCAGCAGTTTCGCACGGACTCATGAAGCTTTCTTT
TRBJ2-7,TRBD2,TRBV11-1,.,CASSPTSGGAWGEQYF,TGTGCCAGCAGCCCCACTAGCGGGGGGGCGTGGGGCGAGCAGTACTTC
TRBJ2-6,.,TRBV2,.,CASSKQQGLNVLTF,TGTGCCAGCAGTAAACAACAGGGCCTCAACGTCCTGACTTTC
TRBJ2-6,.,TRBV19,.,CASSILSGANVLTF,TGTGCCAGTAGTATATTATCTGGGGCCAACGTCCTGACTTTC
TRBJ1-2,TRBD1,TRBV19,.,CASISGTGGAGYTF,TGTGCCAGTATCTCCGGCACAGGGGGCGCAGGCTACACCTTC
TRBJ1-4,.,TRBV5-1,.,CASSYTGLRLNEKLFF,TGCGCCAGCAGCTACACCGGACTTAGACTTAATGAAAAACTGTTTTTT
TRBJ1-1,TRBD1,TRBV27,.,CASKRDSYTEAFF,TGTGCCAGCAAAAGGGACAGCTACACTGAAGCTTTCTTT
TRBJ1-5,.,TRBV27,.,CASSPDQGASMGNQPQHF,TGTGCCAGCAGTCCAGATCAGGGTGCGAGTATGGGCAATCAGCCCCAGCATTTT
TRBJ1-6,TRBD1,TRBV5-6,.,CASSQGDRGLSPLHF,TGTGCCAGCAGCCAAGGGGACAGGGGGCTTTCACCCCTCCACTTT
TRBJ1-1,TRBD1,TRBV6-4,.,CASSETGSAEAFF,TGTGCCAGCAGTGAGACAGGGTCCGCTGAAGCTTTCTTT
TRBJ1-1,TRBD1,TRBV10-2,.,CASSEPAGGRTEAFF,TGCGCCAGCAGTGAGCCCGCAGGGGGGAGGACTGAAGCTTTCTTT
TRBJ1-3,.,TRBV5-6,.,CASSSAGSGNTIYF,TGTGCCAGCAGCTCGGCGGGGAGTGGAAACACCATATATTTT
TRBJ2-7,TRBD1,TRBV5-8,.,CSTGVYYEQYF,TGTTCCACAGGGGTGTACTACGAGCAGTACTTC
TRBJ2-7,.,TRBV2,.,CASRRLVGEQYF,TGTGCCAGCAGACGACTAGTGGGGGAGCAGTACTTC
TRBJ1-4,.,TRBV25-1,.,CASSVGGTNEKLFF,TGTGCCAGCAGTGTAGGGGGAACTAATGAAAAACTGTTTTTT
TRBJ2-5,TRBD1,TRBV6-6,.,CASSYPGRGLETQYF,TGTGCCAGCAGTTATCCCGGCAGGGGGTTAGAGACCCAGTACTTC
TRBJ1-1,.,TRBV29-1,.,CSVSRVNTEAFF,TGCAGCGTCTCCCGGGTAAACACTGAAGCTTTCTTT
TRBJ2-1,TRBD2,TRBV10-3,.,CAITSSTSWGNEQFF,TGTGCCATCACTTCTTCGACTAGCTGGGGCAATGAGCAGTTCTTC
TRBJ2-7,.,TRBV5-4,.,CASSPGGANYEQYF,TGTGCCAGCAGCCCTGGGGGGGCTAACTACGAGCAGTACTTC
TRBJ2-3,.,TRBV9,.,CASSIPGGPPGTDTQYF,TGTGCCAGCAGCATACCGGGGGGCCCGCCTGGCACAGATACGCAGTATTTT
TRBJ1-6,.,TRBV18,.,CASSPLVVDSPLHF,TGTGCCAGCTCACCACTAGTGGTTGATTCACCCCTCCACTTT
TRBJ1-1,.,TRBV7-3,.,CASSKDMWGTEAFF,TGTGCCAGCAGCAAGGACATGTGGGGCACTGAAGCTTTCTTT
TRBJ2-6,TRBD1,TRBV7-2,.,CASRPGTGLHSGANVLTF,TGTGCCAGCAGACCAGGGACAGGCCTCCACTCTGGGGCCAACGTCCTGACTTTC
TRBJ1-1,.,TRBV7-9,.,CASSPRGGAFF,TGTGCCAGCAGCCCTAGGGGTGGGGCTTTCTTT
TRBJ1-2,TRBD1,TRBV5-5,.,CASASGGSNYGYTF,TGTGCCAGCGCCTCAGGGGGGTCTAACTATGGCTACACCTTC
TRBJ2-1,TRBD2,TRBV7-8,.,CASSPPPSGGDEQFF,TGTGCCAGCAGCCCACCCCCTAGCGGGGGTGATGAGCAGTTCTTC
TRBJ1-1,TRBD1,TRBV2,.,CASRGQGWTEAFF,TGTGCCAGCAGGGGACAGGGTTGGACTGAAGCTTTCTTT
TRBJ2-3,.,TRBV7-7,.,CASSLGGTRETQYF,TGTGCCAGCAGCTTGGGGGGTACCAGGGAGACGCAGTATTTT
TRBJ1-1,.,TRBV9,.,CASSPAMGGTEAFF,TGTGCCAGCAGCCCCGCCATGGGAGGTACCGAAGCTTTCTTT
TRBJ1-1,.,TRBV19,.,CASSIEAGRFTEAFF,TGTGCCAGTAGTATAGAGGCGGGTAGGTTCACTGAAGCTTTCTTT
TRBJ2-3,.,TRBV15,.,CATSRRQDSSTDTQYF,TGTGCCACCAGCAGAAGACAGGATTCTAGCACAGATACGCAGTATTTT